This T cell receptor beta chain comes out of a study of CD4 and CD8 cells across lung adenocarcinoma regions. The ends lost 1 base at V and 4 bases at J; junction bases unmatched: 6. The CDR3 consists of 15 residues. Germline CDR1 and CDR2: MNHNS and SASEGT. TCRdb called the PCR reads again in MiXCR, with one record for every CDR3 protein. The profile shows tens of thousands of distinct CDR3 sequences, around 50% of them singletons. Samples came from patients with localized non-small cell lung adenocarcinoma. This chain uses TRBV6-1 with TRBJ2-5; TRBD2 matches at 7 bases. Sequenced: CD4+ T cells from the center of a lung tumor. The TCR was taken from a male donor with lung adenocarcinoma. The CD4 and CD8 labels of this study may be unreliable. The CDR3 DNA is TGTGCCAGCAGTGAAGGGGCTAGCGGCAGAGAGACCCAGTACTTC. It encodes CASSEGASGRETQYF.